Detailed here is one T cell receptor (beta chain). This clonotype was seen a few times. The antigen it binds to is not known. Base qualities are not provided; no much larger clone lies one nucleotide away. The sample comes from a study of response to subunit inactivated influenza vaccine (dated by TCRdb to the late 2010s). The study in broad terms: Deep quantitative profiling of the T cell receptor repertoire was used in the study to follow responses to a trivalent subunit inactivated influenza vaccine. What the authors observed across the whole study: The authors suggested that each seasonal influenza vaccination may recruit only a limited number of new T cells.

CDR1 ENHRY and CDR2 SYGVKD were looked up in the germline V gene. From cysteine to phenylalanine, the CDR3 is 13 amino acids long. The only DNA kept is the CDR3, 39 bases in frame from the first base. Trimming leaves V shorter by 7 bases and J shorter by 4 bases, with the junction holding 7 bases beyond the gene matches. Library preparation was by RT-PCR. TCRdb lists the instrument as Illumina HiSeq 2500. Using fastp at Q25 and MiXCR, TCRdb reprocessed the public reads and kept productive beta chains. Merged by CDR3 protein, the rows form single entries marked with the most common genes and DNA. This sample gives approximately 530,000 distinct CDR3 sequences in total; over 10% of them show up just once. 10% to 15% of the sample belongs to the ten largest clones. What the time point label conveys for this sample: around 47 days after influenza vaccine administration.

This TCR derives from a man over 45 who received an inactivated influenza vaccine. Donor details come from another sample of the same person, matched by shared clones. Recombination linked TRBV10-3 to TRBJ2-7; 7 middle bases align to TRBD1. This sample comprised PBMCs from blood, obtained roughly 48 days after vaccination. The bases are TGTGCCATCATGGCGACAGGGTCGTACGAGCAGTACTTC. This codes for CAIMATGSYEQYF.